Listed below are T cell receptor beta chains from one sample, sequenced in a study of blood T cell repertoires in COVID-19. The method was immunoSEQ multiplex PCR; TCRdb's version includes in-frame clones alone and lacks a portion of them. The table lists fewer than 250,000 clones, 82% of them singletons. The material sequenced was peripheral blood. Receptor source: a woman aged 70-85 years with acute or convalescent COVID-19. The CDR3 runs from the conserved cysteine through the conserved F or W. D genes are given only for firm matches. For some rows the clone size is stated as once, few or many, or as a class when expanded; others skip it.

cdr3_length: 12
clone_size: NA
v_call: TRBV29-1
j_call: TRBJ2-7
d_call: TRBD1
cdr3_nt: TGCAGCGTTGGCCAGGGGGCGCTTGAGCAGTACTTC
cdr3_aa: CSVGQGALEQYF

cdr3_length: 14
clone_size: NA
v_call: TRBV6-1
j_call: TRBJ1-5
d_call: NA
cdr3_nt: TGTGCCAGCAGTGAGGGCGGGGGAAATCAGCCCCAGCATTTT
cdr3_aa: CASSEGGGNQPQHF

cdr3_length: 15
clone_size: NA
v_call: TRBV2
j_call: TRBJ2-7
d_call: TRBD1
cdr3_nt: TGTGCCAGCAGGAGCAGGGGGCCCAGCTCCTACGAGCAGTACTTC
cdr3_aa: CASRSRGPSSYEQYF

cdr3_length: 14
clone_size: few
v_call: TRBV3-1/TRBV3-2
j_call: TRBJ1-5
d_call: NA
cdr3_nt: TGTGCCAGCGGGCCTAGCGAGGGGAATCAGCCCCAGCATTTT
cdr3_aa: CASGPSEGNQPQHF

cdr3_length: 16
clone_size: many
v_call: TRBV5-4
j_call: TRBJ1-6
d_call: NA
cdr3_nt: TGTGCCAGCAGCGAGGACTTCCGCTCCTATAATTCACCCCTCCACTTT
cdr3_aa: CASSEDFRSYNSPLHF

cdr3_length: 16
clone_size: NA
v_call: TRBV15
j_call: TRBJ1-1
d_call: NA
cdr3_nt: TGTGCCACCAGCCCCTCGGAGGGTAAGATCGGCACTGAAGCTTTCTTT
cdr3_aa: CATSPSEGKIGTEAFF

cdr3_length: 16
clone_size: NA
v_call: TRBV4-1
j_call: TRBJ1-4
d_call: NA
cdr3_nt: TGCGCCAGCAGCCGGTCCGGGTATGGGTCTAATGAAAAACTGTTTTTT
cdr3_aa: CASSRSGYGSNEKLFF

cdr3_length: 15
clone_size: NA
v_call: TRBV18
j_call: TRBJ2-5
d_call: TRBD1
cdr3_nt: TGTGCCAGCTCGCCGAATCAGGGGGTGCAAGAGACCCAGTACTTC
cdr3_aa: CASSPNQGVQETQYF

cdr3_length: 15
clone_size: NA
v_call: TRBV28
j_call: TRBJ2-1
d_call: TRBD2
cdr3_nt: TGTGCCAGCAGTCGTCGACTAGCGGGGAGGGATGAGCAGTTCTTC
cdr3_aa: CASSRRLAGRDEQFF

cdr3_length: 13
clone_size: NA
v_call: TRBV6-2/TRBV6-3
j_call: TRBJ1-2
d_call: TRBD1
cdr3_nt: TGTGCCAGCAGTGCAGCGACAGGGCTACTCTACACCTTC
cdr3_aa: CASSAATGLLYTF

cdr3_length: 15
clone_size: NA
v_call: TRBV14
j_call: TRBJ1-3
d_call: NA
cdr3_nt: TGTGCCAGCAGCTTACAGCTTATCCCTGGAAACACCATATATTTT
cdr3_aa: CASSLQLIPGNTIYF

cdr3_length: 12
clone_size: NA
v_call: TRBV6-2/TRBV6-3
j_call: TRBJ2-7
d_call: NA
cdr3_nt: TGTGCCAGCAGTTTGACAGCCTACGAGCAGTACTTC
cdr3_aa: CASSLTAYEQYF

cdr3_length: 14
clone_size: NA
v_call: TRBV19
j_call: TRBJ2-5
d_call: NA
cdr3_nt: TGTGCCAGTAGTAGACCAGGGGTCCAAGAGACCCAGTACTTC
cdr3_aa: CASSRPGVQETQYF

cdr3_length: 14
clone_size: NA
v_call: TRBV6-2/TRBV6-3
j_call: TRBJ1-6
d_call: TRBD1
cdr3_nt: TGTGCCAGCAGTTACGACAGGGGGAATTCACCCCTCCACTTT
cdr3_aa: CASSYDRGNSPLHF

cdr3_length: 14
clone_size: NA
v_call: TRBV30
j_call: TRBJ1-2
d_call: NA
cdr3_nt: TGTGCCTGGAGTCGGGCGGGGGCTAACTATGGCTACACCTTC
cdr3_aa: CAWSRAGANYGYTF

cdr3_length: 16
clone_size: NA
v_call: TRBV18
j_call: TRBJ2-1
d_call: NA
cdr3_nt: TGTGCCAGCTCACCCGTCGAGCCCCAGGGGCGGGGGGAGCAGTTCTTC
cdr3_aa: CASSPVEPQGRGEQFF

cdr3_length: 15
clone_size: NA
v_call: TRBV19
j_call: TRBJ1-2
d_call: TRBD1
cdr3_nt: TGTGCCAGTAGTATAGCGACAGGGGGCAACTATGGCTACACCTTC
cdr3_aa: CASSIATGGNYGYTF

cdr3_length: 12
clone_size: NA
v_call: TRBV19
j_call: TRBJ1-6
d_call: NA
cdr3_nt: TGTGCCAGTAGTACCAGGGATTCACCCCTCCACTTT
cdr3_aa: CASSTRDSPLHF

cdr3_length: 13
clone_size: NA
v_call: TRBV24-1
j_call: TRBJ1-5
d_call: NA
cdr3_nt: TGTGCCACCAGTGAGGCAGGGGTTCAGCCCCAGCATTTT
cdr3_aa: CATSEAGVQPQHF

cdr3_length: 14
clone_size: NA
v_call: TRBV5-1
j_call: TRBJ2-7
d_call: NA
cdr3_nt: TGCGCCAGCAGCTTGGTGGGGGGGCCAGGGGAGCAGTACTTC
cdr3_aa: CASSLVGGPGEQYF

cdr3_length: 14
clone_size: NA
v_call: TRBV5-1
j_call: TRBJ2-2
d_call: NA
cdr3_nt: TGCGCCAGCAGCTTAGAGAAGAACACCGGGGAGCTGTTTTTT
cdr3_aa: CASSLEKNTGELFF

cdr3_length: 15
clone_size: NA
v_call: TRBV11-2
j_call: TRBJ2-7
d_call: TRBD1
cdr3_nt: TGTGCCAGCAGCTCGACGGGACAGGGGGCTAACGAGCAGTACTTC
cdr3_aa: CASSSTGQGANEQYF

cdr3_length: 13
clone_size: NA
v_call: TRBV7-2
j_call: TRBJ1-2
d_call: TRBD1
cdr3_nt: TGTGCCAGCAGCTTAACAGGGGATGGGGGCTACACCTTC
cdr3_aa: CASSLTGDGGYTF

cdr3_length: 13
clone_size: NA
v_call: TRBV6-2/TRBV6-3
j_call: TRBJ2-1
d_call: NA
cdr3_nt: TGTGCCAGCAGTTCATCAGGCTACAATGAGCAGTTCTTC
cdr3_aa: CASSSSGYNEQFF